These T cell receptor beta chains were read from a single sample in a study of blood T cell repertoires in COVID-19. Data came from immunoSEQ multiplex PCR; TCRdb stores just in-frame clones and leaves some out. Among 250,000 or so clones listed, approximately 90% were seen once. Sequencing was carried out using peripheral blood. These receptors all come from a woman aged 40 to 50 who had recovered from COVID-19. Each CDR3 is given with its conserved first and last residue. The order of the fields is clone size, V gene, D gene, J gene, CDR3 DNA, CDR3 protein. D genes are given only for firm matches. A clone size is listed for some rows: how often the clone was seen (once, few, many), or a class if it is expanded.

.	TRBV11-3	TRBD1	TRBJ2-6	TGTGCCAGCAGCTTCGGACAGGGAAGGGCTGGGGCCAACGTCCTGACTTTC	CASSFGQGRAGANVLTF
.	TRBV19	TRBD2	TRBJ2-3	TGTGCCAGTAGTCTGCGACTAGCGGGACCCACAGATACGCAGTATTTT	CASSLRLAGPTDTQYF
.	TRBV24-1	TRBD2	TRBJ2-1	TGTGCCACCAGTGATTTGGGGACTAGCGGGAGGGCGGGGGATGAGCAGTTCTTC	CATSDLGTSGRAGDEQFF
.	TRBV25-1	.	TRBJ1-1	TGTGCCAGCAGTGCAGAAAGGGGGGGAAGTGGGAACACTGAAGCTTTCTTT	CASSAERGGSGNTEAFF
once	TRBV7-9	.	TRBJ1-2	TGTGCCAGCAGCTTAGGAGGGGACACCCTTGACAAGAGCTATGGCTACACCTTC	CASSLGGDTLDKSYGYTF
once	TRBV5-1	.	TRBJ1-3	TGCGCCAGCAGCCCATTGGACAGCTCTGGAAACACCATATATTTT	CASSPLDSSGNTIYF
.	TRBV4-3	TRBD1	TRBJ2-7	TGCGCCAGCAGCCAAGTCCGGGACAGGGCGTGGGAGCAGTACTTC	CASSQVRDRAWEQYF
once	TRBV7-3	.	TRBJ1-1	TGTGCCAGCAGCTCCGACGGGGGGGCCCGCACTGAAGCTTTCTTT	CASSSDGGARTEAFF
.	TRBV3-1/TRBV3-2	TRBD1	TRBJ1-2	TGTGCCAGCAGCGGGGACAGGGCGTCTGGCTACACCTTC	CASSGDRASGYTF
.	TRBV4-1	.	TRBJ2-3	TGCGCCAGCAGCCAAGTAGGGGTGGGAAGCGGGTATACGCAGTATTTT	CASSQVGVGSGYTQYF
few	TRBV27	.	TRBJ1-5	TGTGCCAGCAGTTTAGGTTCCGGTCAGCCCCAGCATTTT	CASSLGSGQPQHF
.	TRBV19	.	TRBJ1-4	TGTGCCTCGGGACAACATAATGAAAAACTGTTTTTT	CASGQHNEKLFF
.	TRBV6-5	TRBD1	TRBJ2-3	TGTGCCACCTCGTCGGGGACAGGTTACACAGATACGCAGTATTTT	CATSSGTGYTDTQYF
once	TRBV7-9	.	TRBJ2-3	TGTGCCAGCACCCTCCCAGGGGCCCCCTCAGATACGCAGTATTTT	CASTLPGAPSDTQYF
.	TRBV19	.	TRBJ2-7	TGTGCCAGTAGTTCAGCCCCAGGGGTTGCCGGGCAGTACTTC	CASSSAPGVAGQYF
.	TRBV11-3	.	TRBJ1-4	TGTGCCAGCAGCCGCCCGGGGGGCCACAATGAAAAACTGTTTTTT	CASSRPGGHNEKLFF
.	TRBV19	.	TRBJ1-1	TGTGCCAGTAGCCCACTAAACACTGAAGCTTTCTTT	CASSPLNTEAFF
.	TRBV30	TRBD1	TRBJ2-1	TGTGCCTGGAGTGTAGCAGGGGGCTACAATGAGCAGTTCTTC	CAWSVAGGYNEQFF
.	TRBV21-1	.	TRBJ2-7	TGTGCCAGCAGCCACCCTAGCGGGAGATCTCGTTACGAGCAGTACTTC	CASSHPSGRSRYEQYF
few	TRBV6-2/TRBV6-3	TRBD2	TRBJ2-1	TGTGCCAGCAGTTACACGCCAGCGGGAGGGCCCGGGAATGAGCAGTTCTTC	CASSYTPAGGPGNEQFF
.	TRBV5-4	TRBD2	TRBJ2-2	TGTGCCAGCAGCTTGGCCGGGGGGGAGGGCAGCACCGGGGAGCTGTTTTTT	CASSLAGGEGSTGELFF
.	TRBV20-1	.	TRBJ1-1	TGCAGTGCTAGGGCTAGTATAGGAGCTTTCTTT	CSARASIGAFF
.	TRBV24-1	TRBD1	TRBJ1-2	TGTGCCACCAGTGATTCGCCGGGGACAGCGAACTATGGCTACACCTTC	CATSDSPGTANYGYTF
.	TRBV3-1/TRBV3-2	TRBD1	TRBJ1-1	TGTGCCAGCACCCCCCGGGACAGGTCTGAAGCTTTCTTT	CASTPRDRSEAFF
.	TRBV5-4	TRBD1	TRBJ2-7	TGTGCCAGCAGTCCGGGACAGGGAGCTTACGAGCAGTACTTC	CASSPGQGAYEQYF
once	TRBV29-1	.	TRBJ1-2	TGCAGCGTTGAAGGGGGCAGGGGCTATGGCTACACCTTC	CSVEGGRGYGYTF
.	TRBV10-3	.	TRBJ1-4	TGTGCCATCAGCGTCAGGGCGGGGAATGAAAAACTGTTTTTT	CAISVRAGNEKLFF
.	TRBV9	TRBD2	TRBJ2-3	TGTGCCAGCAGCGTCAGGGGGCTCGGGGGACTAGCGGGGCCCACAGATACGCAGTATTTT	CASSVRGLGGLAGPTDTQYF
.	TRBV9	.	TRBJ2-2	TGTGCCAGCAGCGTATGGGGGGCCGGGGAGCTGTTTTTT	CASSVWGAGELFF
.	TRBV30	.	TRBJ1-1	TGTGCCTGGAGAAGACAGGTGAACACTGAAGCTTTCTTT	CAWRRQVNTEAFF
.	TRBV19	TRBD2	TRBJ2-2	TGTGCCAGTAGTATAGCTGGACTAGCGGCCAACACCGGGGAGCTGTTTTTT	CASSIAGLAANTGELFF